This T cell receptor (beta chain) was observed in a study of blood T cell repertoires in COVID-19. Background on the study: The United States, Italy and Spain provided the acute and convalescent COVID-19 samples.

Profiled with immunoSEQ multiplex PCR; TCRdb holds only in-frame clones, not every one. The sample has approximately 280,000 clones; roughly 85% are singletons. CDR1 is PRHDT and CDR2 is FYEKMQ in the germline V gene (reference sequence). Trimming cost V 5 bases and J 10 bases, with 11 bases left between them. CDR3 size: 12 residues. Cohort placement rested on clinical history that participants reported themselves. The receptor was derived from a man aged 40-50 years who had been exposed to COVID-19. Sequencing was carried out using PBMCs or T cells enriched from blood (not recorded which). This chain uses TRBV13 with TRBJ1-4; no definite D call. CDR3 bases: TGTGCCAGCAGCCCGCTTGGCGGAAAACTGTTTTTT. This gives the protein CASSPLGGKLFF. The full variable domain, its missing parts supplied by reference TRBV13 and TRBJ1-4, is AAGVIQSPRHLIKEKRETATLKCYPIPRHDTVYWYQQGPGQDPQFLISFYEKMQSDKGSIPDRFSAQQFSDYHSELNMSSLELGDSALYFCASSPLGGKLFFGSGTQLSVL.